The 18 T cell receptor beta chains presented below share a single source sample, sequenced in a study of cytomegalovirus exposure and HLA in healthy donors. PCR employed 60 Vbeta and 13 Jbeta primers. The method was immunoSEQ multiplex PCR; TCRdb's version includes in-frame clones alone and lacks a portion of them. The sample holds 170,000 or so clones, just over 75% seen once. Sequencing was done on a sample of PBMCs. Receptors originate from a woman aged 30 to 39 in good health and CMV-seropositive.

The V call is TRBV6-6, the J call TRBJ2-1, with a possible D match to TRBD2 (5 bases). CDR1 MNHNY and CDR2 SVGAGI come from the germline V gene (reference sequence). This CDR3 has 13 residues. Trimming pared 5 bases from V and 5 bases from J, leaving 10 bases between. CDR3: CASSRTLNNEQFF. The DNA of the CDR3 is TGTGCCAGCAGTAGGACTCTGAACAATGAGCAGTTCTTC.

The V gene is TRBV11-1, the J gene TRBJ2-7; 10 positions agree with TRBD1. The V gene end was trimmed by 5 bases and the J gene end by 3 bases; junction bases not matched to a gene: 4. The CDR3 length is 14 residues. Germline CDR1 reads SGHAT; CDR2 reads FQDESV (reference sequence). The CDR3 protein is CASSPGQGIYEQYF. The CDR3 nucleotides are TGTGCCAGCAGCCCGGGACAGGGGATCTACGAGCAGTACTTC. Full variable domain (missing parts from reference TRBV11-1 and TRBJ2-7): EAEVAQSPRYKITEKSQAVAFWCDPISGHATLYWYRQILGQGPELLVQFQDESVVDDSQLPKDRFSAERLKGVDSTLKIQPAELGDSAMYLCASSPGQGIYEQYFGPGTRLTVT.

This sequence joins TRBV4-1 and TRBJ2-2; the D gene is possibly TRBD1 (7 bases). V lost 1 base to trimming and J lost 7 bases, with 22 bases between them. From germline, CDR1 is MGHRA and CDR2 YSYEKL. CDR3 length equals 18 residues. CDR3 bases: TGCGCCAGCAGCCAAGCCCTGGCGGGGACAGCTTTTGACGGGGAGCTGTTTTTT. Amino acids: CASSQALAGTAFDGELFF.

In this sample, this clone turned up a few times. The chain recombines TRBV4-3 with TRBJ1-2; D is perhaps TRBD1 (6 bases). This CDR3 has 16 amino acids. CDR1 LGHNA and CDR2 YSLEER come from the germline V gene. The V gene lost 0 bases and the J gene lost 2 bases, with 13 bases spanning the gap. The CDR3 reads CASSQDLTGRNYGYTF. CDR3 sequence (DNA): TGCGCCAGCAGCCAAGATCTAACAGGGAGAAACTATGGCTACACCTTC.

There are a few counts of this clone. This chain joins TRBV11-1 and TRBJ2-2, with 14 bases that match TRBD2. This CDR3 has 17 amino acids. CDR1 and CDR2 (germline): SGHAT, FQDESV (reference sequence). V shed 3 bases and J 5 bases; nucleotides not matched to a gene: 5. The CDR3 DNA follows: TGTGCCAGCAGCTTCGGACTAGCGGGAGGAAAAACCGGGGAGCTGTTTTTT. This encodes CASSFGLAGGKTGELFF.

In its sample, this clone was seen once. The chain has TRBV30 and TRBJ2-7; no clear D. Germline V gene lookup returns CDR1 GTSNPN and CDR2 SVGIG (reference sequence). This CDR3 spans 13 amino acids. V gave up 0 bases and J gave up 0 bases, with 6 bases separating them. The DNA for the CDR3 is TGTGCCTGGAGTGTAGACACCTCCTACGAGCAGTACTTC. Protein: CAWSVDTSYEQYF.

V usage is TRBV5-1 and J usage is TRBJ2-2; TRBD1 matches 12 bases. Trimming cost V 4 bases and J 4 bases; bases outside gene matches: 8. The CDR3 has 17 residues. The germline V gene has CDR1 SGHRS and CDR2 YFSETQ. CDR3 residues: CASSPRVGQGATGELFF. The CDR3 bases are TGCGCCAGCAGCCCCCGCGTGGGACAGGGGGCCACCGGGGAGCTGTTTTTT. The whole variable domain, remainder taken from reference TRBV5-1 and TRBJ2-2, is KAGVTQTPRYLIKTRGQQVTLSCSPISGHRSVSWYQQTPGQGLQFLFEYFSETQRNKGNFPGRFSGRQFSNSRSEMNVSTLELGDSALYLCASSPRVGQGATGELFFGEGSRLTVL.

This rearrangement joins TRBV7-2 to TRBJ2-1, with D hard to call. Per germline, CDR1 SGHTA and CDR2 FQGNSA. CDR3 length: 13 residues. Deletions cut 1 base from V and 5 bases from J, with 6 bases between. CDR3: CASSLGPDNEQFF. DNA for the CDR3: TGTGCCAGCAGCTTAGGGCCAGACAATGAGCAGTTCTTC.

This chain uses TRBV6-1 with TRBJ2-1; D not resolved. The CDR3 length is 11 residues. The germline V gene encodes CDR1 MNHNS and CDR2 SASEGT. Between the trimmed V and J ends, which lost 2 bases and 10 bases, there was a span of 6 bases. The CDR3 nucleotides are TGTGCCAGCAGTGAATTGAGCGAGCAGTTCTTC. It is translated as CASSELSEQFF.

The chain links TRBV28 to TRBJ2-3, with 8 bases aligning to TRBD1. From germline, CDR1 is MDHEN and CDR2 SYDVKM. The CDR3 runs to 13 residues. V dropped 6 bases and J dropped 13; count of bases not matched to a gene: 12. This CDR3 is CASSFSTGGYKYF. The CDR3 DNA sequence: TGTGCCAGCAGCTTCTCAACAGGGGGTTATAAGTATTTT.

The gene calls are TRBV5-1 and TRBJ2-6, with a tentative D call TRBD1 (5 bases). V was trimmed by 2 bases and J by 2 bases, leaving 8 bases between them. This CDR3 region has 15 residues. Germline CDR1 and CDR2: SGHRS and YFSETQ. CDR3 sequence (DNA): TGCGCCAGCAGCTTTGAAGGGGCTGGGGCCAACGTCCTGACTTTC. Residues: CASSFEGAGANVLTF.

V usage is TRBV19 and J usage is TRBJ2-7, with 8 bases lining up with TRBD2. V lost 7 bases, J lost 0 bases, and 5 bases stayed unmatched. Germline-derived CDR1 and CDR2 are LNHDA and SQIVND (reference sequence). There are 14 residues in the CDR3. The CDR3 region is CASTMSGSSYEQYF. The CDR3 nucleotides are TGTGCCAGTACCATGAGCGGGAGCTCCTACGAGCAGTACTTC.

The CDR3 reads CASSPGGVGYTF. In DNA form, the CDR3 reads TGTGCCAGCAGCCCGGGGGGGGTTGGCTACACCTTC. V and J are TRBV9 and TRBJ1-2, with a weak D call TRBD1 (5 bases). Germline values: CDR1 SGDLS, CDR2 YYNGEE. V lost 4 bases and J 7 bases, leaving 11 bases between the germline ends. The CDR3 length is 12 residues.

This chain connects TRBV27 to TRBJ2-1; no clear D. The CDR3 has 12 residues. The V gene lost 3 bases and the J gene lost 7 bases, with 7 bases spanning the gap. Per germline, CDR1 MNHEY and CDR2 SMNVEV (reference sequence). The CDR3 loop reads CASSFGRNEQFF. Written as DNA, the CDR3 is TGTGCCAGCAGTTTCGGTAGAAATGAGCAGTTCTTC.

This clone was found a few times. This chain connects TRBV2 to TRBJ1-1; 7 nucleotides line up with TRBD1. J lost 6 bases, V lost 8 bases, and 12 bases had no gene match. Germline-derived CDR1 and CDR2 are SNHLY and FYNNEI. This CDR3 spans 14 amino acids. CDR3: CASWQGVWAPEAFF. In DNA form, the CDR3 reads TGTGCCAGCTGGCAGGGGGTTTGGGCGCCTGAAGCTTTCTTT.

This clone appeared a single time. The CDR3 protein is CASSVDRGVYEQYF. In DNA, the CDR3 is TGTGCCAGCAGCGTGGACAGGGGAGTCTACGAGCAGTACTTC. This chain joins TRBV9 and TRBJ2-7; 9 bases line up with TRBD1. This CDR3 has 14 amino acids. V was clipped by 2 bases and J by 3 bases; unmatched bases: 3. The germline CDR1 and CDR2 sequences are SGDLS and YYNGEE.

V gene TRBV28 combines with J gene TRBJ2-5; D possibly corresponds to TRBD1 (6 bases). Germline assignment: CDR1 MDHEN and CDR2 SYDVKM. Deletions cut 2 bases from V and 0 bases from J, with 10 bases between. The CDR3 is 15 residues long. The CDR3 sequence: CASSLPTGYQETQYF. The CDR3 DNA sequence: TGTGCCAGCAGTTTACCCACAGGGTACCAAGAGACCCAGTACTTC.

V and J are TRBV27 and TRBJ1-5; TRBD1 matches 7 bases. The germline CDR1 and CDR2 sequences are MNHEY and SMNVEV (reference sequence). J gave up 2 bases and V 0 bases, and 4 bases lay outside the gene matches. The CDR3 loop spans 16 amino acids. The CDR3 region is CASSLSRQGGNQPQHF. CDR3 DNA sequence: TGTGCCAGCAGTTTATCCAGGCAGGGGGGCAATCAGCCCCAGCATTTT.